These 30 T cell receptor beta chains came from one sample sequenced in a study of cytomegalovirus exposure and HLA in healthy donors. Use of 60 Vbeta and 13 Jbeta primers characterized the PCR. Repertoires were generated with immunoSEQ multiplex PCR, while TCRdb's copy carries only in-frame clones and drops some. Of 90,000 to 120,000 clones in the sample, roughly 80% are singletons; the top ten hold 2% to 2.5%. Sample: PBMCs. Every receptor here comes from a man aged 25 to 45 in good health and CMV-seronegative.

The rearrangement links TRBV7-9 to TRBJ1-1; D may be TRBD1 (6 bases). V shed 7 bases and J shed 5 bases, with 20 bases lying between them. CDR3 length: 15 residues. From germline, CDR1 is SEHNR and CDR2 FQNEAQ (reference sequence). Written as DNA, the CDR3 is TGTGCCAGCACCCCCAGAGGGGGGGAGGGGACTGAAGCTTTCTTT. The encoded protein is CASTPRGGEGTEAFF. Drawing the rest from reference TRBV7-9 and TRBJ1-1, the complete variable domain is DTGVSQNPRHKITKRGQNVTFRCDPISEHNRLYWYRQTLGQGPEFLTYFQNEAQLEKSRLLSDRFSAERPKGSFSTLEIQRTEQGDSAMYLCASTPRGGEGTEAFFGQGTRLTVV.

The chain has TRBV6-5 and TRBJ2-7; 7 bases agree with TRBD1. Germline values: CDR1 MNHEY, CDR2 SVGAGI. V lost 5 bases to trimming and J lost 6 bases; unmatched junction nucleotides: 7. The CDR3 has 13 residues. In nucleotides, the CDR3 is TGTGCCAGCAGTGCTGACAGGGCCAGCGAGCAGTACTTC. It codes for CASSADRASEQYF.

The V gene is TRBV9, the J gene TRBJ1-1; D gene unclear. The CDR3 contains 14 residues. Deletions cut 5 bases from V and 1 base from J, with 12 bases between. The germline CDR1 and CDR2 sequences are SGDLS and YYNGEE. Written as DNA, the CDR3 is TGTGCCAGCAGTGCACGCTCAGGGAACACTGAAGCTTTCTTT. It codes for CASSARSGNTEAFF.

This clone has a handful of counts. The V gene is TRBV30, the J gene TRBJ1-1, with TRBD1 matching over 11 bases. Germline CDR1 is GTSNPN and CDR2 is SVGIG (reference sequence). The CDR3 runs to 13 residues. The J segment lost 5 bases and the V segment lost 5 bases, leaving 4 bases of the junction unmatched. The CDR3 DNA sequence: TGTGCCTGGGGACAGGGGGCGTGGACTGAAGCTTTCTTT. Translation: CAWGQGAWTEAFF.

The chain links TRBV5-1 to TRBJ2-4; D not certain. CDR1 SGHRS and CDR2 YFSETQ come from the germline V gene. The CDR3 spans 13 residues. Trimming took 3 bases from V and 6 from J, leaving 10 bases between them. CDR3 protein: CASSSGSRNIQYF. The CDR3 nucleotides are TGCGCCAGCAGCTCCGGGTCCCGAAACATTCAGTACTTC.

The J gene is TRBJ2-1, the V gene TRBV4-1; D possibly corresponds to TRBD1 (6 bases). CDR3 length: 14 residues. V lost 0 bases, J lost 5 bases, and 8 bases lay in between. Germline V CDR1 and CDR2: MGHRA, YSYEKL. The chain's CDR3 is CASSQDPGDNEQFF. In DNA form, the CDR3 reads TGCGCCAGCAGCCAAGATCCAGGGGACAATGAGCAGTTCTTC.

V and J are TRBV15 and TRBJ2-5, with a weak D call TRBD1 (6 bases). Trimming shortened V by 3 bases and J by 5 bases, and 7 bases separated the two germline ends. Germline CDR1 and CDR2: LNHNV and YYDKDF (reference sequence). The CDR3 is 12 amino acids. CDR3 coding DNA: TGTGCCACCAGCAGGGACAGTGAGACCCAGTACTTC. Residues: CATSRDSETQYF.

V gene TRBV19 combines with J gene TRBJ2-1; 13 nucleotides agree with TRBD2. The CDR3 contains 18 residues. The germline V gene has CDR1 LNHDA and CDR2 SQIVND (reference sequence). The trim removed 3 bases at V and 3 bases at J, leaving 8 bases unmatched. In DNA, the CDR3 is TGTGCCAGTAGTATGGCGACTAGCGGGAGGTATCTCTACAATGAGCAGTTCTTC. It codes for CASSMATSGRYLYNEQFF.

V and J are TRBV30 and TRBJ1-1, with D hard to call. Between the trimmed V and J ends, which lost 3 bases and 3 bases, there was a span of 11 bases. The CDR3 has 13 amino acids. Germline lookup yields CDR1 GTSNPN and CDR2 SVGIG (reference sequence). CDR3: CAWSGVRDTEAFF. The CDR3 region has the DNA TGTGCCTGGAGCGGGGTTCGGGACACTGAAGCTTTCTTT.

V usage is TRBV2 and J usage is TRBJ2-3, with D tentatively TRBD1 (6 bases). V gave up 3 bases and J gave up 1 base, with 14 bases separating them. The CDR3 has 16 residues. Germline CDR1 SNHLY, CDR2 FYNNEI. The CDR3 sequence is CASSDLIGGRTDTQYF. As DNA, the CDR3 is TGTGCCAGCAGTGATCTCATTGGGGGCCGCACAGATACGCAGTATTTT.

V and J are TRBV7-8 and TRBJ1-1; 7 positions agree with TRBD1. Germline lookup yields CDR1 SGHVS and CDR2 FQNEAQ. This CDR3 has 16 residues. Trimming took 6 bases from V and 0 from J; bases not matched to a gene: 10. The CDR3 DNA reads TGTGCCAGCAGTCTCACACAGGGGTACATGAACACTGAAGCTTTCTTT. This translates into CASSLTQGYMNTEAFF.

This clone turned up a few times. The rearrangement joins TRBV4-1 to TRBJ2-1; TRBD2 matches 16 bases. This CDR3 is built from 15 residues. V was clipped by 3 bases and J by 8 bases; unmatched bases: 1. Germline V gives CDR1 MGHRA, CDR2 YSYEKL. The CDR3: CASSQGLAGGYEQFF. CDR3 DNA: TGCGCCAGCAGCCAGGGACTAGCGGGGGGGTATGAGCAGTTCTTC.

V and J are TRBV11-2 and TRBJ1-1, with D perhaps matching TRBD1 (6 bases). The length of the CDR3 is 15 residues. The germline V gene encodes CDR1 SGHAT and CDR2 FQNNGV. V lost 5 bases and J lost 0, with 13 bases in between. CDR3 nucleotide sequence: TGTGCCAGCAGCACCAACCAGGGGTTGAACACTGAAGCTTTCTTT. Its translation is CASSTNQGLNTEAFF.

The chain carries TRBV11-2 and TRBJ2-3, with TRBD2 matching 11 bases. Per germline, CDR1 SGHAT and CDR2 FQNNGV. This CDR3 is 16 amino acids long. After removal of 1 base from V and 1 base from J, the junction contained 1 base not matched to a gene. CDR3 amino acids: CASSLGGLAGTDTQYF. Written as DNA, the CDR3 is TGTGCCAGCAGCTTAGGGGGACTAGCGGGCACAGATACGCAGTATTTT.

V gene TRBV5-4 combines with J gene TRBJ2-1; D possibly corresponds to TRBD2 (6 bases). The CDR3 has 15 amino acids. CDR1 SGHNT and CDR2 YYREEE come from the germline V gene (reference sequence). V shed 7 bases and J shed 0 bases, with 14 bases lying between them. The CDR3, as DNA: TGTGCCAGCCGCTCGGGGGTAGTCTCCTACAATGAGCAGTTCTTC. It specifies CASRSGVVSYNEQFF.

The rearrangement links TRBV7-9 to TRBJ1-2; no definite D call. V gave up 1 base and J gave up 0 bases, with 9 bases separating them. From germline, CDR1 is SEHNR and CDR2 FQNEAQ (reference sequence). This CDR3 is 15 amino acids long. CDR3 sequence reads: CASSLVARTNYGYTF. The CDR3 DNA follows: TGTGCCAGCAGCTTAGTAGCACGAACTAACTATGGCTACACCTTC. Supplemented by reference TRBV7-9 and TRBJ1-2, the full variable domain reads DTGVSQNPRHKITKRGQNVTFRCDPISEHNRLYWYRQTLGQGPEFLTYFQNEAQLEKSRLLSDRFSAERPKGSFSTLEIQRTEQGDSAMYLCASSLVARTNYGYTFGSGTRLTVV.

V and J are TRBV18 and TRBJ1-2; 9 bases fit TRBD1. Germline V lookup: CDR1 KGHSH, CDR2 LQKENI. V trimming: 9 bases; J trimming: 3 bases; junction bases outside the gene matches: 5. This CDR3 contains 13 residues. CDR3 nucleotides: TGTGCCAGAAACAGGGGGCGCGACTATGGCTACACCTTC. The encoded protein is CARNRGRDYGYTF.

This clone was seen just once. The chain carries TRBV7-9 and TRBJ2-1; weak D call: TRBD2 (5 bases). The CDR3 is 17 amino acids. Germline V gene lookup returns CDR1 SEHNR and CDR2 FQNEAQ (reference sequence). Trimming took off 5 bases at V and 7 bases at J, with 24 bases between the two ends. CDR3 DNA: TGTGCCAGCAGCCCCAGAGCGCCGGGGTCCAGAACAAATGAGCAGTTCTTC. Translating gives CASSPRAPGSRTNEQFF. The variable domain in full, with the rest retrieved from reference TRBV7-9 and TRBJ2-1, is DTGVSQNPRHKITKRGQNVTFRCDPISEHNRLYWYRQTLGQGPEFLTYFQNEAQLEKSRLLSDRFSAERPKGSFSTLEIQRTEQGDSAMYLCASSPRAPGSRTNEQFFGPGTRLTVL.

V and J are TRBV6-4 and TRBJ2-2; D is perhaps TRBD2 (5 bases). There are 13 residues in the CDR3. V was trimmed by 0 bases and J by 7 bases, leaving 6 bases between them. CDR1 is MRHNA, CDR2 SNTAGT, per germline. The CDR3 bases are TGTGCCAGCAGTGACTCCGAGGGCGGGGAGCTGTTTTTT. Translated, it gives CASSDSEGGELFF.

V gene TRBV4-1 combines with J gene TRBJ2-5; 9 bases match TRBD2. CDR3 length: 17 residues. Looked up from germline, CDR1 is MGHRA and CDR2 is YSYEKL. After removal of 0 bases from V and 0 bases from J, the junction contained 5 bases not matched to a gene. The CDR3, as DNA: TGCGCCAGCAGCCAAGACCGAGCGGGGGGCAACCAAGAGACCCAGTACTTC. Its translation: CASSQDRAGGNQETQYF.

The chain recombines TRBV28 with TRBJ2-7; possible D gene TRBD2, 6 bases. The length of the CDR3 is 14 residues. Trimming removed 5 bases from V and 2 bases from J, with 13 bases in between. In germline, CDR1 is MDHEN, CDR2 SYDVKM. CDR3 bases: TGTGCCAGCAGTGGGACTCCCAGAACCTACGAGCAGTACTTC. It is translated as CASSGTPRTYEQYF. Filled out from reference TRBV28 and TRBJ2-7, the complete variable domain reads DVKVTQSSRYLVKRTGEKVFLECVQDMDHENMFWYRQDPGLGLRLIYFSYDVKMKEKGDIPEGYSVSREKKERFSLILESASTNQTSMYLCASSGTPRTYEQYFGPGTRLTVT.

V and J are TRBV7-9 and TRBJ2-2; 9 bases match TRBD2. Germline V CDR1 and CDR2: SEHNR, FQNEAQ (reference sequence). The CDR3 covers 18 residues. V shed 5 bases and J 5 bases; nucleotides not matched to a gene: 15. The CDR3 DNA follows: TGTGCCAGCAGCCCCGTGCGGTCAGCGGGAGGACGGACCGGGGAGCTGTTTTTT. Translation: CASSPVRSAGGRTGELFF.

The rearrangement links TRBV5-1 to TRBJ2-7, with 9 bases aligning to TRBD1. Germline V gene sequence: CDR1 SGHRS, CDR2 YFSETQ. This CDR3 region has 16 residues. V shed 4 bases, J shed 3 bases, and the junction held 11 bases outside the gene matches. The CDR3 here is CASSLGTGRPYYEQYF. CDR3 sequence (DNA): TGCGCCAGCAGCCTCGGGACAGGGCGGCCCTACTACGAGCAGTACTTC.

This clone was found a few times. The genes are TRBV6-5 and TRBJ2-3; 10 bases agree with TRBD2. Losses at the gene ends were 4 bases for V and 5 bases for J; bases not matched to a gene: 6. This CDR3 spans 15 amino acids. Germline V lookup: CDR1 MNHEY, CDR2 SVGAGI. CDR3 protein: CASSSASGGRDTQYF. CDR3 bases: TGTGCCAGCAGTTCGGCTAGCGGGGGTCGAGATACGCAGTATTTT.

The genes are TRBV9 and TRBJ2-2, with D unresolved. Trimming cost V 1 base and J 0 bases, with 4 bases left between them. The CDR3 loop spans 14 amino acids. Germline V lookup: CDR1 SGDLS, CDR2 YYNGEE. Here the CDR3 DNA reads TGTGCCAGCAGCGTACACACGAACACCGGGGAGCTGTTTTTT. Residues: CASSVHTNTGELFF.

This chain joins TRBV6-1 and TRBJ1-5; TRBD1 is a possible D gene (6 bases). V was pared by 5 bases and J by 2 bases, with 13 bases between. There are 15 residues in the CDR3. Germline CDR1 and CDR2: MNHNS and SASEGT. Here the CDR3 DNA reads TGTGCCAGCAGTTTAGGACAGCTTGGCAATCAGCCCCAGCATTTT. Amino acids: CASSLGQLGNQPQHF.

The chain employs TRBV14 and TRBJ2-1; D is perhaps TRBD2 (5 bases). V was clipped by 4 bases and J by 8 bases, with 6 bases between them. In germline, CDR1 is SGHDN, CDR2 FVKESK. CDR3 length equals 11 residues. The CDR3 region is CASSPGYEQFF. The DNA of the CDR3 is TGTGCCAGCAGCCCGGGATATGAGCAGTTCTTC.

The chain recombines TRBV28 with TRBJ2-1, with D possibly TRBD2 on 6 matching bases. Looked up from germline, CDR1 is MDHEN and CDR2 is SYDVKM. V lost 2 bases and J 1 base, leaving 12 bases between the germline ends. The CDR3 is 16 residues long. The CDR3 sequence: CASSLGGSRSYNEQFF. In DNA form, the CDR3 reads TGTGCCAGCAGTTTAGGGGGGAGTAGGTCCTACAATGAGCAGTTCTTC. Full variable domain (missing parts from reference TRBV28 and TRBJ2-1): DVKVTQSSRYLVKRTGEKVFLECVQDMDHENMFWYRQDPGLGLRLIYFSYDVKMKEKGDIPEGYSVSREKKERFSLILESASTNQTSMYLCASSLGGSRSYNEQFFGPGTRLTVL.

The chain has TRBV27 and TRBJ1-2; 8 positions match TRBD1. Trimming cost V 6 bases and J 7 bases; bases outside gene matches: 7. Germline CDR1 and CDR2: MNHEY and SMNVEV (reference sequence). The CDR3 consists of 13 residues. The CDR3 sequence is CASSYGQGGGYTF. The CDR3 DNA reads TGTGCCAGCAGCTATGGACAGGGTGGTGGCTACACCTTC.

The chain is built from TRBV6-4 and TRBJ2-2, with 9 positions matching TRBD2. V gave up 0 bases and J gave up 5 bases; unmatched junction bases: 1. The CDR3 consists of 15 residues. Germline V gene sequence: CDR1 MRHNA, CDR2 SNTAGT. The CDR3 region is CASSDSSGGTGELFF. CDR3 coding DNA: TGTGCCAGCAGTGACTCCAGCGGGGGGACCGGGGAGCTGTTTTTT.